The 26 T cell receptor beta chains below were found in one sample sequenced in a study of patients and donors after allogeneic stem cell transplantation. MiXCR, applied by TCRdb to the RT-PCR reads, yields one record per CDR3 protein. This sample has roughly 960,000 distinct CDR3 sequences, with approximately 18% found just once. The sequencing sample was made of blood, either unsorted or a sorted T cell fraction (not recorded which). These TCRs come from a human donor who was either an allogeneic HSCT recipient or a stem cell or donor lymphocyte infusion donor (not recorded which). It is not recorded whose cells these are; they may come from a transplant donor.

The V gene is TRBV3-1, the J gene TRBJ2-3; 9 bases agree with TRBD2. The ends lost 1 base at V and 4 bases at J; junction bases unmatched: 0. The CDR3 sequence is 14 residues long. Germline CDR1 reads LGHDT; CDR2 reads YNNKEL (reference sequence). CDR3 sequence reads: CASSQVAGADTQYF. CDR3 sequence (DNA): TGTGCCAGCAGCCAAGTAGCGGGAGCAGATACGCAGTATTTT.

This clonotype was picked up a small number of times. CDR3 region: CASGVWDSGNTIYF. Written as DNA, the CDR3 is TGTGCCAGCGGAGTCTGGGACTCTGGAAACACCATATATTTT. This sequence joins TRBV12-3 or TRBV12-4 and TRBJ1-3; D remains unclear. The CDR3 sequence is 14 residues long. The ends were cut back, 8 bases at V and 0 bases at J, with 11 bases in the middle.

This clonotype was seen a handful of times. The V and J genes are TRBV5-1 and TRBJ2-3; no definite D call. The germline V gene encodes CDR1 SGHRS and CDR2 YFSETQ. V lost 3 bases and J 2 bases, leaving 7 bases between the germline ends. The CDR3 has 13 residues. The CDR3 nucleotides read TGCGCCAGCAGCTGGCCTACCACAGATACGCAGTATTTT. Protein product: CASSWPTTDTQYF.

The rearrangement joins TRBV20-1 to TRBJ1-1; D not resolved. Trimming cost V 0 bases and J 0 bases, with 14 bases left between them. Germline V gene lookup returns CDR1 DFQATT and CDR2 SNEGSKA (reference sequence). CDR3 length: 16 residues. The CDR3 DNA is TGCAGTGCTAGAGATCTATTTTTCAACATGAACACTGAAGCTTTCTTT. Amino acids: CSARDLFFNMNTEAFF.

The chain combines TRBV5-1 with TRBJ1-1; D gene ambiguous. The CDR3 extends over 14 amino acids. Deletions cut 4 bases from V and 0 bases from J, with 10 bases between. Germline values: CDR1 SGHRS, CDR2 YFSETQ. This CDR3 is CASSPTTMNTEAFF. The DNA of the CDR3 is TGCGCCAGCAGCCCGACAACCATGAACACTGAAGCTTTCTTT.

This clonotype has only a few counts. The genes are TRBV4-3 and TRBJ1-1; perhaps TRBD1 as D (6 bases). The CDR3 runs 16 residues. Trimming left V 0 bases short and J 0 bases short, with 11 bases between. Germline V lookup: CDR1 LGHNA, CDR2 YSLEER. The CDR3 loop reads CASSQDPRGLNTEAFF. DNA for the CDR3: TGCGCCAGCAGCCAAGATCCGCGGGGGCTGAACACTGAAGCTTTCTTT.

This sequence joins TRBV5-5 and TRBJ2-2; TRBD1 is a possible D gene (6 bases). Germline values: CDR1 SGHKS, CDR2 YYEKEE (reference sequence). CDR3 size: 13 residues. Trimming left V 4 bases short and J 5 bases short, with 9 bases between. Here the CDR3 DNA reads TGTGCCAGCAGCCAACAGGGAACCGGGGAGCTGTTTTTT. This gives the protein CASSQQGTGELFF.

This clonotype occurred a few times. The chain joins TRBV4-1 to TRBJ2-1, with TRBD1 matching over 11 bases. Germline lookup yields CDR1 MGHRA and CDR2 YSYEKL. V was clipped by 5 bases and J by 8 bases; unmatched bases: 5. The CDR3 loop spans 14 amino acids. The CDR3 nucleotides are TGCGCCAGCAGCTCAGGACAGGGGGCGTATGAGCAGTTCTTC. It translates to CASSSGQGAYEQFF.

In this sample, this clonotype turned up a few times. The V gene is TRBV28, the J gene TRBJ2-7; 7 bases are a match to TRBD1. The germline V gene encodes CDR1 MDHEN and CDR2 SYDVKM. The ends lost 5 bases at V and 6 bases at J; junction bases unmatched: 13. CDR3 length: 15 residues. The CDR3 loop is CASSDDRVKVSEQYF. The CDR3 DNA is TGTGCCAGCAGTGACGACAGGGTAAAGGTTTCCGAGCAGTACTTC.

The V gene is TRBV12-3 or TRBV12-4, the J gene TRBJ2-2; 7 positions match TRBD2. The length of the CDR3 is 10 residues. The V and J ends lost 11 bases and 11 bases, in that order; junction bases with no gene match: 5. The CDR3 coding sequence is TGTGCCTCCTGCGGGGGAGAGCTGTTTTTT. Amino acids: CASCGGELFF.

The chain couples TRBV9 to TRBJ2-3; D unresolved. In germline, CDR1 is SGDLS, CDR2 YYNGEE. V dropped 2 bases and J dropped 2 bases, with 3 bases sitting between them. The CDR3 spans 12 residues. The CDR3 DNA reads as TGTGCCAGCAGCGTGAACACAGATACGCAGTATTTT. Translating gives CASSVNTDTQYF.

The V call is TRBV6-5, the J call TRBJ1-1; TRBD1 aligns across 11 bases. Per germline, CDR1 MNHEY and CDR2 SVGAGI. V lost 0 bases, J lost 1 base, and 4 bases stayed unmatched. The CDR3 covers 17 residues. The CDR3 protein is CASSYSGQGARNTEAFF. Here the CDR3 DNA reads TGTGCCAGCAGTTACTCCGGACAGGGGGCGCGGAACACTGAAGCTTTCTTT.

This sequence joins TRBV11-3 and TRBJ2-1; 8 nucleotides agree with TRBD2. CDR1 is SGHNT and CDR2 is YENEEA in the germline V gene. Trimming at V came to 4 bases and at J to 7 bases, leaving 15 bases not matched to a gene. CDR3 length: 17 amino acids. CDR3: CASSSFDRWASGNEQFF. The CDR3 region has the DNA TGTGCCAGCAGCTCCTTTGATAGGTGGGCTAGCGGGAATGAGCAGTTCTTC.

The rearrangement joins TRBV24-1 to TRBJ2-2; D is perhaps TRBD1 (6 bases). Per germline, CDR1 KGHDR and CDR2 SFDVKD. V gave up 5 bases and J gave up 4 bases, with 13 bases separating them. CDR3 length: 15 amino acids. The CDR3 bases are TGTGCCACCAGTGGCGCAGGGGTCGGCACCGGGGAGCTGTTTTTT. It yields the protein CATSGAGVGTGELFF.

This clonotype turned up a few times. The genes are TRBV27 and TRBJ1-1; 7 bases are a match to TRBD1. Germline lookup yields CDR1 MNHEY and CDR2 SMNVEV (reference sequence). This CDR3 is built from 15 residues. Germline trimming cut 4 bases from V and 0 bases from J; bases unmatched to any gene: 5. The chain's CDR3 is CASSSLTGMNTEAFF. As DNA, the CDR3 is TGTGCCAGCAGTTCATTGACAGGGATGAACACTGAAGCTTTCTTT.

This clonotype was counted ten times or more. The gene calls are TRBV12-3 or TRBV12-4 and TRBJ1-5; D not resolved. The V gene lost 6 bases and the J gene lost 4 bases, with 13 bases spanning the gap. The CDR3 totals 14 residues. DNA of the CDR3: TGTGCCAGCAGCCGGACGGAATCTAATCAGCCCCAGCATTTT. Residues: CASSRTESNQPQHF.

The CDR3 DNA follows: TGTGCCAGTAGTATAGGCGGGATCCGGAAGGAATGGGTCCTGACTTTC. It codes for CASSIGGIRKEWVLTF. The chain is built from TRBV19 and TRBJ2-6; D is perhaps TRBD2 (6 bases). This CDR3 contains 16 residues. The V and J ends lost 1 base and 13 bases respectively, with 20 bases between them. CDR1 and CDR2 (germline): LNHDA, SQIVND (reference sequence).

The chain combines TRBV5-5 with TRBJ2-6; TRBD2 agrees at 9 bases. J gave up 3 bases and V 5 bases, and 12 bases lay outside the gene matches. Germline loops: CDR1 SGHKS, CDR2 YYEKEE (reference sequence). This CDR3 comprises 18 residues. The CDR3 nucleotides are TGTGCCAGCAGTCAGACCCTAGCGGGAACCCTTGGGGCCAACGTCCTGACTTTC. Its translation is CASSQTLAGTLGANVLTF.

This clonotype was found a few times. The V call is TRBV7-9, the J call TRBJ1-1; D is possibly TRBD1 (5 bases). The V gene's germline CDR1 is SEHNR and CDR2 FQNEAQ (reference sequence). V lost 7 bases and J 10 bases, leaving 22 bases between the germline ends. There are 14 residues in the CDR3. CDR3 nucleotide sequence: TGTGCCAGCACCACACCCTCACAGGCCTCGGGAGCTTTCTTT. Its translation: CASTTPSQASGAFF.

This clonotype was observed a few times. The J gene is TRBJ1-1, the V gene TRBV2; D remains ambiguous. CDR1 is SNHLY and CDR2 is FYNNEI in the germline V gene. Trimming removed 8 bases at V and 0 bases at J, with 10 bases between. This CDR3 is built from 13 residues. The CDR3 sequence: CASARSLNTEAFF. The CDR3 DNA is TGTGCCAGCGCCAGGTCTTTGAACACTGAAGCTTTCTTT.

V is TRBV18 and J is TRBJ2-5, with D possibly being TRBD1 (5 bases). Germline CDR1 reads KGHSH; CDR2 reads LQKENI. CDR3 length equals 15 residues. Trimming removed 4 bases from V and 2 bases from J, with 14 bases in between. CDR3 bases: TGTGCCAGCTCACACGCAGGGCGCGGACAAGAGACCCAGTACTTC. This gives the protein CASSHAGRGQETQYF. Based on the CDR3 plus reference TRBV18 and TRBJ2-5, the full variable domain is NAGVMQNPRHLVRRRGQEARLRCSPMKGHSHVYWYRQLPEEGLKFMVYLQKENIIDESGMPKERFSAEFPKEGPSILRIQQVVRGDSAAYFCASSHAGRGQETQYFGPGTRLLVL.

The rearrangement links TRBV10-3 to TRBJ2-6; 7 bases are shared with TRBD2. The length of the CDR3 is 15 residues. Germline V gene sequence: CDR1 ENHRY, CDR2 SYGVKD. V shed 3 bases, J shed 4 bases, and the junction held 3 bases outside the gene matches. The CDR3 DNA reads as TGTGCCATCAGTGAAGCGGGGCGGGGGGCCAACGTCCTGACTTTC. As protein: CAISEAGRGANVLTF.

Note on this clonotype: One base away lies a much larger clone, so this may be a sequencing read error. The chain carries TRBV7-9 and TRBJ2-7, with D tentatively TRBD2 (6 bases). The CDR3 runs to 14 residues. Germline V CDR1 and CDR2: SEHNR, FQNEAQ (reference sequence). V lost 5 bases and J 2 bases, leaving 13 bases between the germline ends. The CDR3 nucleotides read TGTGCCAGCAGCCCCCGTAGCGGAACCTACGAGCAGTACTTC. Its translation: CASSPRSGTYEQYF.

The sample holds a few counts of this clonotype. The chain employs TRBV5-1 and TRBJ2-5, with 9 bases identical to TRBD2. Germline trimming cut 6 bases from V and 6 bases from J; bases unmatched to any gene: 12. Germline V gene sequence: CDR1 SGHRS, CDR2 YFSETQ. The CDR3 is made up of 15 amino acids. The chain's CDR3 is CASTTFSGRSKTQYF. The CDR3 DNA reads as TGCGCCAGCACGACCTTTAGCGGGAGATCGAAGACCCAGTACTTC.

The CDR3 loop is CASSLDTGRNYGYTF. CDR3 DNA sequence: TGCGCCAGCAGCTTGGATACAGGCCGTAACTATGGCTACACCTTC. The V gene is TRBV5-1, the J gene TRBJ1-2, with TRBD1 as a possible D gene (5 bases). V lost 0 bases to trimming and J lost 1 base, with 10 bases between them. This CDR3 region has 15 residues. Looked up from germline, CDR1 is SGHRS and CDR2 is YFSETQ.

This clonotype was observed a few times. The rearrangement links TRBV15 to TRBJ2-1, with 7 bases fitting TRBD1. The CDR3 length is 15 residues. Germline V gene data show CDR1 as LNHNV and CDR2 as YYDKDF (reference sequence). V was pared by 1 base and J by 5 bases, with 5 bases of the junction left unmatched. The CDR3 sequence: CATSRVGRGNNEQFF. The CDR3, as DNA: TGTGCCACCAGCAGAGTGGGCAGGGGGAACAATGAGCAGTTCTTC.